This record covers a single TCR beta chain. The target antigen is unknown. This sample was included in a study of human T cells and chemical hapten exposure. Study-level information: The study patch tested 0.01% DPC on the upper back and read results at 6 days. General study findings and limits: Expanded TCRs formed significantly more large CDR3 similarity clusters than controls.

As to time point: patch test 2, 6 weeks after DPC sensitization. Regarding treatment: therapeutic diphenylcyclopropenone sensitization with weekly scalp DPC. The study's library attached unique molecular identifiers to single cDNA molecules. TCRdb re-derived calls from the RACE reads in MiXCR, one entry per CDR3 protein. The sample lists 90,000 to 110,000 distinct CDR3 sequences, 9% to 9.5% seen once, with about 3.1% in the top ten. CDR3 length: 12 residues. The germline CDR1 and CDR2 sequences are LGHDT and YNNKEL (reference sequence). Trimming removed 0 bases at V and 6 bases at J, with 3 bases between.

Sequencing used whole blood, obtained in connection with sensitization to the hapten diphenylcyclopropenone (DPC). The sequence was collected from a woman in her thirties or forties with alopecia areata. Some clones in this sample may be carry-over from other donors' samples. The chain employs TRBV3-1 and TRBJ1-5; the D is unclear. CDR3 nucleotides: TGTGCCAGCAGCCAAGATGCTCAGCCCCAGCATTTT. This encodes CASSQDAQPQHF. The entire variable domain, with the rest obtained from reference TRBV3-1 and TRBJ1-5, is as follows: DTAVSQTPKYLVTQMGNDKSIKCEQNLGHDTMYWYKQDSKKFLKIMFSYNNKELIINETVPNRFSPKSPDKAHLNLHINSLELGDSAVYFCASSQDAQPQHFGDGTRLSIL.